The clone carrying this T cell receptor (beta chain) has a handful of counts. This specimen belongs to a study of T cells in narcolepsy. This CDR3 is 14 amino acids long. The J segment lost 2 bases and the V segment lost 6 bases, leaving 3 bases of the junction unmatched. Per germline, CDR1 SQVTM and CDR2 ANQGSEA. Sequencing was performed with immunoSEQ multiplex PCR; in TCRdb, only in-frame clones are kept and a portion is missing. The sample gives tens of thousands of clones, roughly 81% of which show up once; roughly 1.3% is in the top ten. Sequencing input: CD45RA- memory CD4+ T cells from PBMCs. The TCR was taken from a human donor with narcolepsy. The V call is TRBV29-1, the J call TRBJ2-6; the match to TRBD2 covers 8 bases. The CDR3 DNA reads TGCAGCGTGGCGACTAGCGCTGGGGCCAACGTCCTGACTTTC. Protein product: CSVATSAGANVLTF.